The text below deals with one TCR beta chain. Its antigen is unidentified. This specimen comes from a study of cytomegalovirus exposure and HLA in healthy donors. Study background: A later analysis reported the 100 to 150 validation repertoires used the same platform as the roughly 700 first-cohort repertoires.

The study, taken as a whole, reports: A few chains linked to CMV were shown in vitro to be specific for CMV antigens.

Between the trimmed V and J ends, which lost 5 bases and 4 bases, there was a span of 17 bases. The CDR3 is 15 amino acids. Germline V lookup: CDR1 MNHEY, CDR2 SVGAGI. Produced via immunoSEQ multiplex PCR; TCRdb's table is partial and in-frame only. The sample yields some 150,000 clones, about 87% seen once. This TCR was recovered from a woman younger than 45 in good health and CMV-seropositive. Sequencing input: PBMCs. The gene calls are TRBV6-5 and TRBJ1-2, with D tentatively TRBD1 (6 bases). CDR3: CASSAQGLVGYGYTF. DNA for the CDR3: TGTGCCAGCAGTGCACAGGGTCTGGTTGGCTATGGCTACACCTTC.